This paragraph reports one T cell receptor (beta chain). The record originates from a study of cytomegalovirus exposure and HLA in healthy donors. This CDR3 comprises 12 residues. Germline lookup yields CDR1 MDHEN and CDR2 SYDVKM. V was trimmed by 3 bases and J by 7 bases, leaving 10 bases between them. In the PCR, 60 Vbeta and 13 Jbeta primers were used. Here immunoSEQ multiplex PCR was the method, and the copy in TCRdb shows in-frame clones only, minus some. Here the sample spans approximately 210,000 clones, around 87% being singletons. The material sequenced was PBMCs. This sequence was found in a woman aged 18-35 years in good health and CMV-seronegative. The J gene is TRBJ2-7, the V gene TRBV28; tentatively, D is TRBD1 (5 bases). CDR3 nucleotides: TGTGCCAGCAGTTTGTCAGGGCCTGAGCAGTACTTC. Residues: CASSLSGPEQYF. The variable domain in full, completed from reference TRBV28 and TRBJ2-7, reads DVKVTQSSRYLVKRTGEKVFLECVQDMDHENMFWYRQDPGLGLRLIYFSYDVKMKEKGDIPEGYSVSREKKERFSLILESASTNQTSMYLCASSLSGPEQYFGPGTRLTVT.